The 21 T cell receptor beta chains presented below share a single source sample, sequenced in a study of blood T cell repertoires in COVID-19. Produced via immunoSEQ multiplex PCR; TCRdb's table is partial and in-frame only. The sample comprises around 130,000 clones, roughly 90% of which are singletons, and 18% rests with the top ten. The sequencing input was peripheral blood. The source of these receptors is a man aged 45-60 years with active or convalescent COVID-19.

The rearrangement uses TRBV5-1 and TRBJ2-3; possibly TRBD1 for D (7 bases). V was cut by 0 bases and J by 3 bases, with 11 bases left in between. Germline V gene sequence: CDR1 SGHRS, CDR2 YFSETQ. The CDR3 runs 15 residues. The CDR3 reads CASSLVAGGTDTQYF. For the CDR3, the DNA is TGCGCCAGCAGCTTGGTGGCAGGGGGGACAGATACGCAGTATTTT.

CDR3 loop: CASSYSFWGQGYEQYF. The DNA of the CDR3 is TGTGCCAGCAGTTACTCTTTCTGGGGACAGGGCTACGAGCAGTACTTC. The V gene is TRBV6-2 or TRBV6-3, the J gene TRBJ2-7; 9 nucleotides align to TRBD1. V trimming: 0 bases; J trimming: 3 bases; junction bases outside the gene matches: 6. CDR1 is MNHEY and CDR2 is SVGEGT in the germline V gene. The length of the CDR3 is 16 residues.

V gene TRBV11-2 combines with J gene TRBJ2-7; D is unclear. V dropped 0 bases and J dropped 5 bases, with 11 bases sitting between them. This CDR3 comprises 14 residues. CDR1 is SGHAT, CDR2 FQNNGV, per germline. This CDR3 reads CASSLERGFHEQYF. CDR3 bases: TGTGCCAGCAGCTTAGAACGAGGTTTCCACGAGCAGTACTTC.

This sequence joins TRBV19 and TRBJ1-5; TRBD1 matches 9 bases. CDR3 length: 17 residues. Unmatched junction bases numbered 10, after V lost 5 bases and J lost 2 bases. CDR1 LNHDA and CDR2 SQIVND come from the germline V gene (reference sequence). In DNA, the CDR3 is TGTGCCAGTAGTGGGGGGACAGGGATTCCGGGCAATCAGCCCCAGCATTTT. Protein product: CASSGGTGIPGNQPQHF.

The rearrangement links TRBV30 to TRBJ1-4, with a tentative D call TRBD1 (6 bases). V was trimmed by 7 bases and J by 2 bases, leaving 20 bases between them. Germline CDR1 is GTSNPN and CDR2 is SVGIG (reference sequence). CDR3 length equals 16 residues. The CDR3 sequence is CALQGLGPRTNEKLFF. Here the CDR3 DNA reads TGTGCCTTACAGGGCCTCGGTCCTAGGACTAATGAAAAACTGTTTTTT.

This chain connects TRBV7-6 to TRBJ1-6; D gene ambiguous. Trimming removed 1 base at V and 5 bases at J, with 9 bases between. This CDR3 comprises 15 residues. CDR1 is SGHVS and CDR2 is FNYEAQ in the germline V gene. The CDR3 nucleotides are TGTGCCAGCAGCTTAGGGGAGGCAGATAATTCACCCCTCCACTTT. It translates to CASSLGEADNSPLHF.

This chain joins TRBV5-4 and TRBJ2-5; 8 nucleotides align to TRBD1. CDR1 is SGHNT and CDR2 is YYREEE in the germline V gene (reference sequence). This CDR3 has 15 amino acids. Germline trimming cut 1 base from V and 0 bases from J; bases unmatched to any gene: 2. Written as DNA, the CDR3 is TGTGCCAGCAGCTTGCAGGGGGCCAACCAAGAGACCCAGTACTTC. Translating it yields CASSLQGANQETQYF. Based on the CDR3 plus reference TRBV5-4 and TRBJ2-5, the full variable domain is ETGVTQSPTHLIKTRGQQVTLRCSSQSGHNTVSWYQQALGQGPQFIFQYYREEENGRGNFPPRFSGLQFPNYSSELNVNALELDDSALYLCASSLQGANQETQYFGPGTRLLVL.

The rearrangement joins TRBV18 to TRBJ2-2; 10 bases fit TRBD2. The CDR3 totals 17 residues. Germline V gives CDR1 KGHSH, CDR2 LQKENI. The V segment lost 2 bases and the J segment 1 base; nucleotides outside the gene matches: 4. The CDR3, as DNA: TGTGCCAGCTCACCATACAGCGGGGGGGTGAACACCGGGGAGCTGTTTTTT. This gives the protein CASSPYSGGVNTGELFF.

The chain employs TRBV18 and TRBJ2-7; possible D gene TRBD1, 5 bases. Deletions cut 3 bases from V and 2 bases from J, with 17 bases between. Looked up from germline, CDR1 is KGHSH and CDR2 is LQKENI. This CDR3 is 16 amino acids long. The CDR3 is CASSPRVLDSTYEQYF. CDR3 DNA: TGTGCCAGCTCACCCAGGGTATTAGATTCAACCTACGAGCAGTACTTC.

The CDR3 bases are TGCGCCAGCAGCTTGACAGGGTCCTACGAGCAGTACTTC. Its protein is CASSLTGSYEQYF. The chain uses TRBV5-1 and TRBJ2-7; TRBD1 is a possible D gene (6 bases). The germline V gene encodes CDR1 SGHRS and CDR2 YFSETQ. CDR3 length: 13 residues. V was trimmed by 1 base and J by 1 base, leaving 6 bases between them.

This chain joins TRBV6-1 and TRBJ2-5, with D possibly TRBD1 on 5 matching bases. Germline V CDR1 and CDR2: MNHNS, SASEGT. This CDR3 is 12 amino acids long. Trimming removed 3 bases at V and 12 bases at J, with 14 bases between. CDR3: CASSDHDSPKYF. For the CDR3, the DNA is TGTGCCAGCAGTGACCATGACAGTCCCAAGTACTTC.

CDR3 nucleotide sequence: TGCGCCAGCAGCGTCGGGACAGGCGGGGAGCTGTTTTTT. The encoded protein is CASSVGTGGELFF. The J gene is TRBJ2-2, the V gene TRBV5-1; TRBD1 matches at 8 bases. V was pared by 4 bases and J by 7 bases, with 3 bases of the junction left unmatched. The V gene's germline CDR1 is SGHRS and CDR2 YFSETQ. There are 13 residues in the CDR3.

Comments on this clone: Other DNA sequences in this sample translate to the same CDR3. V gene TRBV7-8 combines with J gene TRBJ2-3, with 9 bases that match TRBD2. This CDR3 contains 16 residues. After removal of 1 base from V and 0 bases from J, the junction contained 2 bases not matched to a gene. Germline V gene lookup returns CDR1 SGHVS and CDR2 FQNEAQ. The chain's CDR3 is CASSLVSGGSTDTQYF. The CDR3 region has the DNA TGTGCCAGCAGCTTAGTTAGCGGGGGTAGCACAGATACGCAGTATTTT.

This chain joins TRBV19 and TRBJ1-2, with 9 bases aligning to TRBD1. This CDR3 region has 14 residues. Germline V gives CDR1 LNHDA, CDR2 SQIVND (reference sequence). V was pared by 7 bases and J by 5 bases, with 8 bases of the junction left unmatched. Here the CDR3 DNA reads TGTGCCAGTACCCCGTCCGGGACAGGGTATGGCTACACCTTC. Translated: CASTPSGTGYGYTF.

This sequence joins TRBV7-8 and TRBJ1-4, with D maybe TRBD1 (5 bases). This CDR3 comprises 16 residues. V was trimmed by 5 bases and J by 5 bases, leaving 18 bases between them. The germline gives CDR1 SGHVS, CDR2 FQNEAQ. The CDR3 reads CASSPHVAGINEKLFF. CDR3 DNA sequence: TGTGCCAGCAGCCCTCATGTGGCAGGGATAAATGAAAAACTGTTTTTT.

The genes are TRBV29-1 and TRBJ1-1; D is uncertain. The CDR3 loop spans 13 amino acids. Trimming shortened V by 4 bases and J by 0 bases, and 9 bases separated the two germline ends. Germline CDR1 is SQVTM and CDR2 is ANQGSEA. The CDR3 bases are TGCAGCGTTGGAGGAGTCATGAACACTGAAGCTTTCTTT. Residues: CSVGGVMNTEAFF.

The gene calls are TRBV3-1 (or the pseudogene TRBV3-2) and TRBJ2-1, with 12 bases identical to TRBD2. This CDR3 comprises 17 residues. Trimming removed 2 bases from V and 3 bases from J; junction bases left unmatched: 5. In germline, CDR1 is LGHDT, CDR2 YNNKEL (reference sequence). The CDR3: CASSQKRGLAGYNEQFF. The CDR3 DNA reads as TGTGCCAGCAGCCAAAAAAGGGGACTAGCGGGCTACAATGAGCAGTTCTTC.

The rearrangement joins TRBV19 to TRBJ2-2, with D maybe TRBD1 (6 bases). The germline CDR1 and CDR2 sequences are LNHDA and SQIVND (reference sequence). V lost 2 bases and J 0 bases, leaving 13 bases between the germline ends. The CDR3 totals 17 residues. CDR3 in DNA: TGTGCCAGTAGTATAAGGAGGACAGACGCGAACACCGGGGAGCTGTTTTTT. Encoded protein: CASSIRRTDANTGELFF. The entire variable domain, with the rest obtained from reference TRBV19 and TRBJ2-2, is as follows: DGGITQSPKYLFRKEGQNVTLSCEQNLNHDAMYWYRQDPGQGLRLIYYSQIVNDFQKGDIAEGYSVSREKKESFPLTVTSAQKNPTAFYLCASSIRRTDANTGELFFGEGSRLTVL.

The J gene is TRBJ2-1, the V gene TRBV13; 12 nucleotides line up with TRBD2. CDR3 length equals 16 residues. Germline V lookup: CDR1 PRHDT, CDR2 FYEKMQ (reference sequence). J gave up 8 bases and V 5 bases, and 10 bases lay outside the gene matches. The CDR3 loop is CASSTKTSGSRDEQFF. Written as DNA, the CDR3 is TGTGCCAGCAGCACCAAGACTAGCGGGAGTAGGGATGAGCAGTTCTTC.

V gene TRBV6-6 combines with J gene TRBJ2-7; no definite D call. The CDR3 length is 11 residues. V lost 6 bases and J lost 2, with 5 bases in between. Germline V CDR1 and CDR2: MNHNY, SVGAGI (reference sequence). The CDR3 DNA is TGTGCCAGCAGCTCTACCTACGAGCAGTACTTC. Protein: CASSSTYEQYF.

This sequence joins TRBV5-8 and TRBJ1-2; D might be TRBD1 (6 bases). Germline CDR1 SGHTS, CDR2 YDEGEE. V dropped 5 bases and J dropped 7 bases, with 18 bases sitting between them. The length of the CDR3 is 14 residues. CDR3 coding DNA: TGTGCCAGCAGTTCTACCGGGGGGCGGCGTGGCTACACCTTC. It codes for CASSSTGGRRGYTF.